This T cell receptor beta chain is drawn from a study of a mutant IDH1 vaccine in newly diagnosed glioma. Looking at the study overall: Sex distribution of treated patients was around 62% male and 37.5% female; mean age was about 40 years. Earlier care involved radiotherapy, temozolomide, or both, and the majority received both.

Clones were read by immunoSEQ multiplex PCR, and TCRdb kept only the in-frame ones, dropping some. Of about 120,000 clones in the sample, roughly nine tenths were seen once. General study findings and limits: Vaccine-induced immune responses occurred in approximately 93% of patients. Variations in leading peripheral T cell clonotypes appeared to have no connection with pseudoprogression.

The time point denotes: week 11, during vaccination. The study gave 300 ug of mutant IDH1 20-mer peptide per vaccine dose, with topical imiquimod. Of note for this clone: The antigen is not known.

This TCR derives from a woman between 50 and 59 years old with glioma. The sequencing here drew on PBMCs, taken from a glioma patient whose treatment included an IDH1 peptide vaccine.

The CDR3 coding sequence is TGCGCCAGCAGCTTTAGCGGGAGGGATGAGCAGTTCTTC. This codes for CASSFSGRDEQFF. V and J are TRBV5-1 and TRBJ2-1; 11 bases are shared with TRBD2. This CDR3 region has 13 residues. Looked up from germline, CDR1 is SGHRS and CDR2 is YFSETQ. V lost 2 bases, J lost 8 bases, and 0 bases stayed unmatched.